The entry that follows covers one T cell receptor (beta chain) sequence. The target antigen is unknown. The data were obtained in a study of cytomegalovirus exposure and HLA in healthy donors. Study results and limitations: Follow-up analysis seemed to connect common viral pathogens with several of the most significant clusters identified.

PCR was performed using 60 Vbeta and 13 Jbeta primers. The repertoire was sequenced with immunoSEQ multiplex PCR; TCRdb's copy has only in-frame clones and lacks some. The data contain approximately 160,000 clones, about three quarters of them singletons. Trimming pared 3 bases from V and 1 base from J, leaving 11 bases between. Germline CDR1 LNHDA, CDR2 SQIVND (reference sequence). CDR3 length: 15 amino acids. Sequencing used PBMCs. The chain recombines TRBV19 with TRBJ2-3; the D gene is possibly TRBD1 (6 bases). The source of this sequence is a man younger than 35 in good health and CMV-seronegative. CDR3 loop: CASSMAGAGTDTQYF. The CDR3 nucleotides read TGTGCCAGTAGTATGGCAGGGGCTGGCACAGATACGCAGTATTTT.